This T cell receptor beta chain appears in the sequencing data of a study of T cells in Graves' hyperthyroidism and ophthalmopathy (dated by TCRdb to between 2018 and 2020). With respect to the entire study: Peripheral blood samples were taken at initial diagnosis, before any treatment was given. A discovery cohort of approximately 97 patients, roughly 40 with Graves' ophthalmopathy and over 55 with stable Graves' hyperthyroidism, was used to find distinguishing TCR V-J signatures. Prospective prediction of ophthalmopathy was tested in an independent validation cohort of 18 to 20 hyperthyroidism patients and 17 patients who later progressed to ophthalmopathy. The 100 discovery patients were divided at random into training and test sets in a 7:3 ratio. The study also compared thyroid tissue and blood T-cell repertoires from about 6 Graves' hyperthyroidism patients. After sampling, hyperthyroidism patients received methimazole starting at 30 mg daily, and ophthalmopathy patients received high-dose intravenous methylprednisolone. According to the paper, TCR Vbeta CDR3 sequencing was carried out on about 140 peripheral blood samples, which came from 40 to 45 ophthalmopathy, under 85 hyperthyroidism and roughly 17 progressor patients. General findings and caveats noted by the study authors: In cross-validation, a model built on a 13 V-J signature told ophthalmopathy apart from stable hyperthyroidism with approximately 90% sensitivity and around 84% specificity, and in testing the same model reached 80%/75%. In validation, progression to ophthalmopathy was predicted by the model with about 70% sensitivity and roughly 76% specificity, a median of roughly 6.4 months before onset. No statistical method was used to set the sample size in advance, and investigators knew the group allocation. Most expanded thyroid clonotypes (frequency above 0.001) were also found in blood, which suggests that blood repertoires may mirror thyroid immune responses.

The TCR beta CDR3 regions were amplified from the RNA transcripts. For the first round of RT-PCR on the TCR CDR3, the HTBI primer set was used together with the Qiagen OneStep RT-PCR kit. The libraries were constructed in a second round of multiplex PCR and then size-selected and purified. The libraries were sequenced on an Illumina HiSeq2000 using paired-end 100 bp reads. The authors processed their data as follows. SOAPnuke was used to process the raw data, removing reads that contained adapters or uncalled bases, had a mean Phred below 15, or lacked an exact match to the constant primer or identifier. COPE v1.2.5 was used to merge high-quality paired reads, and clonotypes were defined as unique nucleotide sequences. MiTCR v1.1 was used to align the clonotypes against IMGT TRBV, TRBD and TRBJ reference segments. Analysis was restricted to V-J combinations with a frequency above 0.0001, which covered roughly 99% of repertoires. A TCS score was defined as the ratio between F50 (clonal expansion) and ExV (chaos), using BLOSUM62-based TCRdist between CDR3 peptides within each V-J. Welch's t-statistics and random forest reduced several hundred V-J features to fewer than 15, which were used in a naive Bayes classifier (R e1071). TCRdb handled the public reads itself, with Q25 trimming in fastp and clone calling in MiXCR, and kept productive beta chains. A single entry per CDR3 protein holds the most common genes and DNA from its merged rows. The V and J calls, along with clone size, are taken from TCRdb and not from the paper's own processing. The sample table contains 600,000 or so distinct CDR3 sequences; only one count was recorded for 15% to 20% of them. The ten most abundant clones make up approximately 3.8% of the sample.

This clonotype has a count of ten or more. This receptor's antigen is unknown. The input lacks base qualities; no much larger clone sits a single base away. V is cut back by 6 bases and J by 3 bases, with 4 bases in the junction unmatched. The germline V gene sets CDR1 to SQVTM and CDR2 to ANQGSEA. Inclusive of the bounding cysteine and phenylalanine, the CDR3 is 13 residues long. The DNA shown is the 39-base CDR3, in frame from base 1. Stable Graves' hyperthyroidism was defined as no progression to ophthalmopathy during 18 months of follow-up. The hyperthyroidism patients were between 18 and 65 years old and newly diagnosed, with a disease duration of less than 2 months. Any patient with an uncontrolled infection, another autoimmune disease, pregnancy or lactation was excluded. Diagnoses were based on clinical symptoms, serum thyroxine and TRAb, thyroid ultrasound and orbital computed tomography. PBMCs were isolated from about 9 ml of fresh peripheral blood by Ficoll-Paque density gradient centrifugation. Total RNA was extracted with Trizol reagent, and quality was checked on an Agilent 2100 Bioanalyzer.

The sequencing input was blood. The chain joins TRBV29-1 to TRBJ1-1; 10 central bases correspond to TRBD1. This sequence originates from a woman in her twenties or thirties with Graves' hyperthyroidism. In nucleotides, the sequence is TGCAGCGTGCCGGACAGGGGGGACACTGAAGCTTTCTTT. This encodes CSVPDRGDTEAFF. The CDR3 plus the reference TRBV29-1 and TRBJ1-1 genes for the other parts give the full variable domain: SAVISQKPSRDICQRGTSLTIQCQVDSQVTMMFWYRQQPGQSLTLIATANQGSEATYESGFVIDKFPISRPNLTFSTLTVSNMSPEDSSIYLCSVPDRGDTEAFFGQGTRLTVV.